This T cell receptor beta chain emerged from a study of shared clonotypes between healthy human individuals. CD4+ cell separation produced CD45RA+ naive and CD45RA-negative memory subsets. To note about this clone: What it binds is not known. At the DNA level, this CDR3 is encoded by other sequences in the same sample as well.

When replicate PCRs were run on sorted subsets, they used 200 ng DNA, approximately 27,000 T cell genomes. Clones were sequenced by immunoSEQ multiplex PCR, and TCRdb holds only the in-frame ones, with some missing. The data contain hundreds of thousands of clones, less than 85% of them singletons. With 2 bases clipped from V and 8 bases from J, the junction kept 4 bases outside the gene matches. The V gene's germline CDR1 is SQVTM and CDR2 ANQGSEA. The CDR3 spans 12 residues. Regarding the study as a whole: Investigators collected only blood, and repertoires in tissues likely differ.

Sequenced material: memory CD4+ T cells sorted from blood. The subset: CD45RA-negative fraction. The receptor's source is a man younger than 40 in good health. V and J are TRBV29-1 and TRBJ1-2, with 8 nucleotides matching TRBD1. The CDR3 loop is CSVERQGSGYTF. The CDR3 coding sequence is TGCAGCGTTGAACGACAGGGGAGCGGCTACACCTTC.